Listed below are T cell receptor beta chains from one sample, sequenced in a study of T cells after yellow fever vaccination. TCRdb re-called the 5' RACE reads through MiXCR, storing one row per CDR3 protein. The sample holds 300,000 to 400,000 distinct CDR3 sequences, approximately 9% seen once. The starting material was PBMCs, obtained on the day of the first yellow fever vaccination. Every receptor here comes from a man younger than 35 who received the YFV17D yellow fever vaccine. Both conserved end residues are part of each CDR3. A D gene is named only where the DNA matches it firmly. Size values are once, few and many counts, or a class for expanded clones, and some rows have none.

>TRBD1|.|TRBJ2-3|16|TRBV20-1
CSARDLNRGPTDTQYF
TGCAGTGCTAGAGATTTGAACAGGGGGCCCACAGATACGCAGTATTTT
>.|many|TRBJ1-1|14|TRBV15
CATSSATGNTEAFF
TGTGCCACCAGCAGTGCGACCGGCAACACTGAAGCTTTCTTT
>TRBD1|many|TRBJ1-6|15|TRBV12-3/TRBV12-4
CASSLVGQGNSPLHF
TGTGCCAGCAGTTTAGTGGGACAGGGTAATTCACCCCTCCACTTT
>.|many|TRBJ1-1|14|TRBV5-1
CASSLWGVETEAFF
TGCGCCAGCAGCTTATGGGGCGTGGAAACTGAAGCTTTCTTT
>TRBD1|.|TRBJ1-2|16|TRBV6-2/TRBV6-3
CASSSRLARQGYGYTF
TGTGCCAGCAGTTCCCGGCTAGCCCGACAGGGTTATGGCTACACCTTC
>.|many|TRBJ1-2|15|TRBV7-2
CASSLPARVAYGYTF
TGTGCCAGCAGCTTACCCGCCAGGGTCGCCTATGGCTACACCTTC
>.|.|TRBJ2-7|15|TRBV7-2
CASSPSAQGGYEQYF
TGTGCCAGCAGCCCATCCGCGCAGGGAGGCTACGAGCAGTACTTC
>TRBD2|few|TRBJ2-5|17|TRBV5-6
CASSLAQLAGGTETQYF
TGTGCCAGCAGCTTGGCCCAGCTAGCGGGGGGGACAGAGACCCAGTACTTC
>.|.|TRBJ1-1|15|TRBV5-1
CASSGRSGGLTEAFF
TGCGCCAGCAGCGGCCGGTCGGGGGGTCTCACTGAAGCTTTCTTT
>.|many|TRBJ2-5|12|TRBV27
CASSLTGKTQYF
TGTGCCAGCAGCCTAACAGGGAAGACCCAGTACTTC
>.|few|TRBJ2-1|15|TRBV7-2
CASSREGASYNEQFF
TGTGCCAGCAGCAGGGAGGGGGCCTCCTACAATGAGCAGTTCTTC
>.|.|TRBJ1-2|13|TRBV12-3/TRBV12-4
CASTEGRPRGYTF
TGTGCCAGCACCGAGGGACGCCCCCGTGGCTACACCTTC
>.|.|TRBJ2-3|15|TRBV4-1
CASSPQDLITDTQYF
TGCGCCAGCAGCCCCCAGGACCTAATCACAGATACGCAGTATTTT
>.|few|TRBJ1-1|11|TRBV29-1
CSVDSNTEAFF
TGCAGCGTTGACTCGAACACTGAAGCTTTCTTT
>.|many|TRBJ1-3|15|TRBV7-2
CASSSSRRRGNTIYF
TGTGCCAGCAGCTCCAGCCGTCGGAGGGGAAACACCATATATTTT
>.|.|TRBJ2-3|15|TRBV7-2
CASSLWDFSTDTQYF
TGTGCCAGCAGCTTATGGGACTTTTCCACAGATACGCAGTATTTT
>TRBD2|many|TRBJ2-1|15|TRBV12-3/TRBV12-4
CASSLTGGKHNEQFF
TGTGCCAGCAGTTTAACGGGGGGTAAACACAATGAGCAGTTCTTC
>TRBD1|few|TRBJ2-2|13|TRBV29-1
CSVAGTVAGELFF
TGCAGCGTTGCCGGGACAGTGGCCGGGGAGCTGTTTTTT
>TRBD2|.|TRBJ2-1|16|TRBV6-5
CASSLSSSGEYNEQFF
TGTGCCAGCAGTTTATCGTCTAGCGGGGAGTACAATGAGCAGTTCTTC
>.|few|TRBJ1-1|12|TRBV5-1
CASSGRGTEAFF
TGCGCCAGCAGCGGCAGGGGTACTGAAGCTTTCTTT
>TRBD1|few|TRBJ1-2|12|TRBV6-5
CSTGGSGYGYTF
TGTAGTACAGGGGGCTCTGGCTATGGCTACACCTTC
>.|.|TRBJ1-2|12|TRBV29-1
CSVRTSGSGYTF
TGCAGCGTGAGAACTTCAGGGAGTGGCTACACCTTC
>TRBD1|.|TRBJ2-4|14|TRBV11-2
CASSLDTGVNIQYF
TGTGCCAGCAGCTTAGATACAGGGGTGAACATTCAGTACTTC
>.|.|TRBJ1-2|15|TRBV7-9
CASSPRWARANGYTF
TGTGCCAGCAGCCCCCGGTGGGCCAGAGCCAACGGCTACACCTTC
>.|few|TRBJ1-1|14|TRBV7-2
CASISRGPSTEAFF
TGTGCCAGCATTTCCCGAGGCCCCAGCACTGAAGCTTTCTTT
>.|many|TRBJ1-6|16|TRBV20-1
CSARDLATPYFPPLHF
TGCAGTGCTAGAGATCTCGCGACCCCCTATTTTCCACCCCTCCACTTT
>.|.|TRBJ2-5|14|TRBV5-4
CASSPAQTGETQYF
TGTGCCAGCAGCCCAGCACAGACGGGGGAGACCCAGTACTTC
>.|.|TRBJ1-5|15|TRBV6-2/TRBV6-3
CASSYVGLRNQPQHF
TGTGCCAGCAGTTATGTTGGGCTGCGTAATCAGCCCCAGCATTTT
>.|many|TRBJ1-2|14|TRBV5-6
CASSLGQGKGGYTF
TGTGCCAGCAGCTTGGGGCAGGGAAAAGGAGGCTACACCTTC
>TRBD1|few|TRBJ2-7|18|TRBV7-2
CASSLAWNTGTVTYEQYF
TGTGCCAGCAGCTTAGCGTGGAACACCGGGACAGTGACCTACGAGCAGTACTTC
>TRBD2|.|TRBJ2-3|13|TRBV20-1
CSANGGGTDTQYF
TGCAGTGCTAACGGGGGGGGCACAGATACGCAGTATTTT
>TRBD2|.|TRBJ2-3|16|TRBV7-7
CASSKGLAGASDTQYF
TGTGCCAGCAGCAAGGGACTAGCGGGGGCCTCAGATACGCAGTATTTT
>TRBD1|few|TRBJ1-4|15|TRBV7-8
CASSSRDRSNEKLFF
TGTGCCAGCAGCTCCCGGGACAGGAGTAATGAAAAACTGTTTTTT
>.|few|TRBJ1-2|15|TRBV5-1
CASSLEDGPNYGYTF
TGCGCCAGCAGCTTGGAGGACGGCCCTAACTATGGCTACACCTTC
>TRBD1|.|TRBJ1-4|16|TRBV11-2
CASRDSRGRGNEKLFF
TGTGCCAGCAGGGACAGCAGGGGGCGCGGTAATGAAAAACTGTTTTTT
>.|.|TRBJ1-1|14|TRBV4-3
CASSQGTLNTEAFF
TGCGCCAGCAGCCAAGGAACCTTGAACACTGAAGCTTTCTTT
>.|many|TRBJ2-3|11|TRBV6-1
CASRQRDTQYF
TGTGCCAGCAGGCAACGGGATACGCAGTATTTT
>TRBD2|few|TRBJ2-5|17|TRBV29-1
CSVEGGSSGGYQETQYF
TGCAGCGTTGAAGGAGGGTCTAGCGGGGGGTACCAAGAGACCCAGTACTTC
>.|few|TRBJ2-7|13|TRBV9
CASSGPSSYEQYF
TGTGCCAGCAGCGGACCAAGCTCCTACGAGCAGTACTTC
>.|many|TRBJ2-3|16|TRBV27
CASSFLVSQSTDTQYF
TGTGCCAGCAGTTTTTTAGTCAGCCAAAGCACAGATACGCAGTATTTT
>TRBD1|few|TRBJ1-5|16|TRBV20-1
CSALPLQGGGGQPQHF
TGCAGTGCTCTCCCACTCCAGGGGGGGGGAGGTCAGCCCCAGCATTTT
>TRBD2|many|TRBJ2-5|14|TRBV5-1
CASSASGGSKTQYF
TGCGCCAGCAGCGCTAGCGGGGGGTCGAAGACCCAGTACTTC
>TRBD1|many|TRBJ2-1|15|TRBV18
CASSPSGTGGDEQFF
TGTGCCAGCTCACCCTCCGGGACAGGGGGCGATGAGCAGTTCTTC
>.|few|TRBJ1-5|13|TRBV6-1
CASGRDVGQPQHF
TGTGCCAGCGGGAGGGACGTTGGTCAGCCCCAGCATTTT
>.|few|TRBJ2-4|16|TRBV5-1
CASSLAAQGAKNIQYF
TGCGCCAGCAGCTTGGCCGCGCAGGGGGCCAAAAACATTCAGTACTTC
>TRBD1|.|TRBJ1-5|17|TRBV10-3
CAISESGDTGGRQPQHF
TGTGCCATCAGTGAGTCGGGGGACACAGGGGGCAGGCAGCCCCAGCATTTC
>TRBD2|many|TRBJ2-4|19|TRBV4-3
CASSQDGPSGARGKNIQYF
TGCGCCAGCAGCCAAGATGGTCCTAGCGGGGCCCGAGGGAAAAACATTCAGTACTTC
>TRBD1|.|TRBJ2-5|17|TRBV6-5
CASSYSGTGRYQETQYF
TGTGCCAGCAGTTACTCGGGGACAGGGAGATACCAAGAGACCCAGTACTTC
>TRBD1|.|TRBJ1-1|14|TRBV5-1
CASSLSQGAHEAFF
TGCGCCAGCAGCTTGAGCCAGGGGGCCCATGAAGCTTTCTTT
>.|.|TRBJ1-5|14|TRBV18
CASSPQRPPQPQHF
TGTGCCAGCTCGCCTCAGCGGCCCCCTCAGCCCCAGCATTTT
>.|.|TRBJ1-1|14|TRBV7-2
CASSPRSGMLEAFF
TGTGCCAGCAGCCCTCGTTCGGGGATGTTGGAAGCTTTCTTT
>.|few|TRBJ2-2|18|TRBV7-8
CASSLVGDGRGNTGELFF
TGTGCCAGCAGCTTAGTAGGGGATGGCAGGGGCAACACCGGGGAGCTGTTTTTT
>.|.|TRBJ1-4|13|TRBV20-1
CSGRDSGNEKLFF
TGCAGTGGCAGGGATTCGGGTAATGAAAAACTGTTTTTT
>.|few|TRBJ2-2|14|TRBV6-1
CATRRQSNTGELFF
TGTGCCACCAGGCGACAGTCGAACACCGGGGAGCTGTTTTTT
>.|many|TRBJ1-6|17|TRBV5-1
CASSPGGVSSYNSPLHF
TGCGCCAGCAGCCCCGGCGGGGTAAGCTCCTATAATTCACCCCTCCACTTT
>TRBD2|many|TRBJ2-3|14|TRBV5-1
CASRSGGSTDTQYF
TGCGCCAGCAGGAGCGGGGGTAGCACAGATACGCAGTATTTT
>.|.|TRBJ2-7|12|TRBV7-8
CASSLATEVQYF
TGTGCCAGCAGCTTAGCTACAGAGGTGCAGTACTTC